This T cell receptor (beta chain) stems from a study of control samples from healthy donors and cancer patients. The CDR3 consists of 12 residues. Germline lookup yields CDR1 SGHVS and CDR2 FQNEAQ. Deletions cut 4 bases from V and 2 bases from J, with 4 bases between. Sequenced by immunoSEQ multiplex PCR; TCRdb stores in-frame clones only, minus some. The data show 130,000 to 150,000 clones, more than 90% seen once. The sequence was collected from a man aged 25-45 years in good health. The V call is TRBV7-8, the J call TRBJ2-3; D ambiguous. The sample comprised blood. The CDR3 loop is CASSSLTDTQYF. In DNA, the CDR3 is TGTGCCAGCAGCTCCCTCACAGATACGCAGTATTTT.